Included here is one TCR beta chain sequence, with context. The V end was cut by 5 bases, the J end by 4 bases, with 7 bases between. Germline V gene lookup returns CDR1 PRHDT and CDR2 FYEKMQ (reference sequence). The CDR3 extends over 12 amino acids. This sample is drawn from a study of blood T cell repertoires in COVID-19. Overall study context: Some COVID-19 samples were acute and others convalescent; all came from the United States, Italy and Spain. Nucleic acid was either cDNA or gDNA, and it came from T cells, B-cell-depleted T cells, or PBMCs.

Original data processing: Estimates of nucleated cell counts were drawn from the amplification of reference gene primers. Assay used: immunoSEQ multiplex PCR; TCRdb lists only in-frame clones, some missing. The V and J calls and clone size were taken over from that table, and D and trimming were inferred from the DNA. The sample includes roughly 180,000 clones, 94% of them seen just once. Patients in Seattle were enrolled during active infection, then followed longitudinally. Sequencing used peripheral blood. V is TRBV13 and J is TRBJ2-3; no reliable D call. The receptor was isolated from a man aged 25-40 years with COVID-19, enrolled during active disease. The CDR3 DNA follows: TGTGCCAGCAGCGCGCGGTCAGATACGCAGTATTTT. Its protein product is CASSARSDTQYF.